The present T cell receptor beta chain was sequenced within a study of naive and memory T cell subsets. Study-wide results and limits: Especially in CD8 cells, naive repertoires contained a few larger clonotypes, possibly CD45RA-re-expressing memory cells. Each distinct alpha or beta sequence counts as one clonotype. Over 90% of naive TCR sequences appeared only once, unlike memory subsets.

The beta constant-region primer was an equimolar mix of two oligonucleotides covering TRBC1 and TRBC2. Four rounds of PCR amplified the ligated cDNA using nested alpha and beta constant-region primers plus SP2. In TCRdb, the UMI-ligation and nested PCR reads were re-called with MiXCR into one record per CDR3 protein. The data show 140,000 to 150,000 distinct CDR3 sequences, approximately 22% seen once. This clonotype occurred a few times. Its antigen is unidentified. The CDR3 extends over 13 amino acids. Trimming stripped 0 bases from V and 3 bases from J, with 7 bases between. Per the germline V gene, CDR1 is SGHRS and CDR2 is YFSETQ.

The receptor comes from a human donor in good health. V and J are TRBV5-1 and TRBJ2-7, with D hard to call. The sample taken for sequencing was naive CD4+ T cells from blood. The CDR3 DNA follows: TGCGCCAGCAGCTTGGTCTCCCACTACGAGCAGTACTTC. Translation gives CASSLVSHYEQYF.